This entry lists 10 T cell receptor beta chains sequenced from one sample in a study of read filtering for tumor transcriptome and immune sequencing. Molecular barcoded adaptors covering alpha/delta and beta/gamma chains were used on 400 to 450 ng RNA. One entry per CDR3 protein results from TCRdb running MiXCR on the reads. The sample includes about 57,000 distinct CDR3 sequences, approximately 14% of them seen just once. The sequenced material came from a population of CD138-negative cells sorted from bone marrow. These receptors originate from a donor over 35 with multiple myeloma.

V gene TRBV7-2 combines with J gene TRBJ2-4; possible D gene TRBD1, 5 bases. V lost 1 base and J lost 1, with 11 bases in between. The CDR3 extends over 16 amino acids. CDR1 SGHTA and CDR2 FQGNSA come from the germline V gene. DNA of the CDR3: TGTGCCAGCAGCTTAGAGGGGTTAGGGGCCAAAAACATTCAGTACTTC. Its protein is CASSLEGLGAKNIQYF.

This clonotype was seen at least ten times. The chain combines TRBV27 with TRBJ2-6; no clear D. Germline V gene sequence: CDR1 MNHEY, CDR2 SMNVEV (reference sequence). The V and J ends lost 2 bases and 1 base respectively, with 6 bases between them. The CDR3 spans 15 residues. The CDR3: CASSLSYSGANVLTF. CDR3 in DNA: TGTGCCAGCAGTTTAAGTTATTCTGGGGCCAACGTCCTGACTTTC.

This clonotype was counted many times. V is TRBV29-1 and J is TRBJ2-1; D unresolved. The germline V gene encodes CDR1 SQVTM and CDR2 ANQGSEA. This CDR3 has 12 amino acids. Trimming left V 6 bases short and J 6 bases short, with 12 bases between. CDR3 loop: CSVLSVPNEQFF. The DNA for the CDR3 is TGCAGCGTCCTTAGTGTCCCCAATGAGCAGTTCTTC.

This clonotype was seen more than once but under ten times. The chain links TRBV18 to TRBJ2-7, with D perhaps TRBD1 or TRBD2 (5 bases each). V was shortened by 3 bases and J by 4 bases, with 13 bases between the two germline ends. CDR1 and CDR2 (germline): KGHSH, LQKENI. The CDR3 has 14 residues. The CDR3 nucleotides are TGTGCCAGCTCACCCCCGACAGAGGGATACGAGCAGTACTTC. This codes for CASSPPTEGYEQYF.

Notes on this clonotype: Possible read error: a much larger clone is one base away. The chain carries TRBV5-1 and TRBJ2-7; 7 bases map to TRBD2. The CDR3 sequence is 13 residues long. Germline loops: CDR1 SGHRS, CDR2 YFSETQ. With V trimmed by 4 bases and J by 8 bases, 9 bases remained unmatched. The CDR3 sequence is CASSPSGWKKQYF. The CDR3 coding sequence is TGCGCCAGCAGCCCTAGCGGCTGGAAGAAGCAGTACTTC. Supplemented by reference TRBV5-1 and TRBJ2-7, the full variable domain reads KAGVTQTPRYLIKTRGQQVTLSCSPISGHRSVSWYQQTPGQGLQFLFEYFSETQRNKGNFPGRFSGRQFSNSRSEMNVSTLELGDSALYLCASSPSGWKKQYFGPGTRLTVT.

The chain recombines TRBV15 with TRBJ2-1; D perhaps matches TRBD2 (5 bases). Trimming took 0 bases from V and 9 from J, leaving 15 bases between them. CDR1 and CDR2 (germline): LNHNV, YYDKDF (reference sequence). The CDR3 runs to 15 residues. The CDR3 nucleotides read TGTGCCACCAGCAGAGATGGATTGCCGGGGAGTGAGCAGTTCTTC. This encodes CATSRDGLPGSEQFF.

This clonotype has a count of ten or more. V and J are TRBV4-3 and TRBJ2-1; TRBD1 matches at 9 bases. Trimming removed 6 bases from V and 7 bases from J; junction bases left unmatched: 7. The germline V gene has CDR1 LGHNA and CDR2 YSLEER. This CDR3 is 14 amino acids long. CDR3 amino acids: CASSEGQGPNEQFF. In DNA, the CDR3 is TGCGCCAGCAGTGAGGGACAGGGCCCTAATGAGCAGTTCTTC.

This clonotype was found many times. J is TRBJ2-1 and V is TRBV7-9; TRBD2 agrees at 9 bases. The germline CDR1 and CDR2 sequences are SEHNR and FQNEAQ (reference sequence). CDR3 length equals 14 residues. The V and J ends lost 2 bases and 7 bases, in that order; junction bases with no gene match: 3. Written as DNA, the CDR3 is TGTGCCAGCAGCTTAACGCTAGCGGGGAATGAGCAGTTCTTC. Its translation: CASSLTLAGNEQFF.

Comments on this clonotype: A read error is possible here, since a much larger clone lies one base away. The rearrangement uses TRBV7-9 and TRBJ2-3; D uncertain. CDR1 and CDR2 (germline): SEHNR, FQNEAQ (reference sequence). The CDR3 consists of 16 residues. With 1 base removed from V and 0 bases from J, the gap between germline ends came to 11 bases. CDR3 in amino acids: CASSLDGELSTDTQYF. For the CDR3, the DNA is TGTGCCAGCAGCTTAGACGGCGAGTTGAGCACAGATACGCAGTATTTT.

In its sample, this clonotype was seen a few times. A much larger clone is a single base away; this may be a read error. This sequence joins TRBV7-3 and TRBJ2-1, with TRBD1 matching 8 bases. Germline V gives CDR1 SGHTA, CDR2 FQGTGA. The trim removed 5 bases at V and 5 bases at J, leaving 5 bases unmatched. This CDR3 is built from 14 residues. CDR3 DNA sequence: TGTGCCAGCAGCAATACAGGGGGGCACAATGAGCAGTTCTTC. This encodes CASSNTGGHNEQFF.